Following are 5 T cell receptor beta chains from one sample sequenced in a study of shared clonotypes between healthy human individuals. Data came from immunoSEQ multiplex PCR; TCRdb stores just in-frame clones and leaves some out. The sample lists around 2,000,000 clones, roughly 94% seen once, with more than 0.9% in the top ten. The naive CD8 population came from CD45RO-negative cells selected for CCR7, without terminally differentiated effector memory CD45RA+ cells. The sequencing input was naive CD8+ T cells sorted from blood. These receptors were collected from a young man in good health.

V is TRBV2 and J is TRBJ1-2; D is possibly TRBD1 (5 bases). The ends were cut back, 2 bases at V and 8 bases at J, with 24 bases in the middle. CDR1 and CDR2 (germline): SNHLY, FYNNEI. The CDR3 runs 17 residues. CDR3 bases: TGTGCCAGCAGTGAATGGGGTTTGGAGCTCACCGGGGCAGGCTACACCTTC. This sequence encodes CASSEWGLELTGAGYTF.

This clone occurred a few times. The chain links TRBV10-1 to TRBJ2-7; possibly TRBD1 or TRBD2 for D (5 bases each). Germline CDR1 is WNHNN and CDR2 is SYGVQD (reference sequence). The germline V and J ends were trimmed by 6 bases and 4 bases, with 16 bases remaining between them. This CDR3 region has 14 residues. The CDR3 region is CASSQGVSPYEQYF. The CDR3 nucleotides read TGCGCCAGCAGCCAGGGAGTTTCGCCGTACGAGCAGTACTTC.

This rearrangement joins TRBV27 to TRBJ2-1; 8 nucleotides match TRBD2. There are 14 residues in the CDR3. V lost 5 bases and J lost 5; bases outside the gene matches: 5. Per the germline V gene, CDR1 is MNHEY and CDR2 is SMNVEV (reference sequence). The CDR3 DNA sequence: TGTGCCAGCAGTAGTAGCGGGATGGACAATGAGCAGTTCTTC. This encodes CASSSSGMDNEQFF.

The rearrangement links TRBV27 to TRBJ1-1; 11 bases fit TRBD1. The CDR3 length is 13 residues. The germline V gene has CDR1 MNHEY and CDR2 SMNVEV (reference sequence). The V segment lost 4 bases and the J segment 8 bases; nucleotides outside the gene matches: 3. DNA for the CDR3: TGTGCCAGCAGTTGGACAGGGGGCTCGGAAGCTTTCTTT. Residues: CASSWTGGSEAFF.

The chain carries TRBV7-3 and TRBJ2-2; perhaps TRBD2 as D (6 bases). The germline V gene has CDR1 SGHTA and CDR2 FQGTGA. V lost 5 bases, J lost 5 bases, and 12 bases lay in between. This CDR3 spans 14 amino acids. The CDR3 bases are TGTGCCAGCAGCGGGGCGGGGAATACCGGGGAGCTGTTTTTT. Its translation: CASSGAGNTGELFF.